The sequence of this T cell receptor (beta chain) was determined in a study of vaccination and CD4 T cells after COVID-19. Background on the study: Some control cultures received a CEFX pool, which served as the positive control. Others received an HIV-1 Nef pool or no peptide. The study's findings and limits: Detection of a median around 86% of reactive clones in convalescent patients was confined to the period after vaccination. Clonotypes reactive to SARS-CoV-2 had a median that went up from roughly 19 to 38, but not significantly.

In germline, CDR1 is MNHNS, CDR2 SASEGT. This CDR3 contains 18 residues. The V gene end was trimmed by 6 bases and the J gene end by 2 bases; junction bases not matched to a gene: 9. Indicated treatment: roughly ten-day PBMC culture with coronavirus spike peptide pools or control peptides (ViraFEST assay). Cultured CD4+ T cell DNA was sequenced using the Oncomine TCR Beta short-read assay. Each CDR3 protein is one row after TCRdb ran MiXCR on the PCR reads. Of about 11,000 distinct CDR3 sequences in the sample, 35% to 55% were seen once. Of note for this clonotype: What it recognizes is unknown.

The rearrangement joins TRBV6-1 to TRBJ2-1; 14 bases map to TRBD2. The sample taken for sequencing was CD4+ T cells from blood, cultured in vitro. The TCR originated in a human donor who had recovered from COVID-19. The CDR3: CASRDRLAGGPPYNEQFF. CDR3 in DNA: TGTGCCAGCAGGGATAGACTAGCGGGAGGGCCACCCTACAATGAGCAGTTCTTC.